This T cell receptor beta chain was documented in a study of blood T cell repertoires in COVID-19. Study-wide background: Whether acute or convalescent, the COVID-19 samples came from the United States, Italy and Spain. PBMCs, B-cell-depleted T cells, or T cells provided the cDNA or gDNA that made up the material.

This clone has just one count. The CDR3 totals 14 residues. V shed 4 bases and J shed 7 bases, with 13 bases lying between them. CDR1 and CDR2 from the germline V gene are KGHDR and SFDVKD. Per the original data handling: Amplification with reference gene primers provided the estimates of nucleated cell counts. Profiling relied on immunoSEQ multiplex PCR, and the TCRdb table lists in-frame clones only, not all of them. The V and J calls and clone size come from that table; D and trimming were worked out from the DNA. The table lists about 25,000 clones, under 90% of them singletons, with less than 20% in the top ten.

The receptor's source is a woman of 80 years or more with acute or convalescent COVID-19. The V gene is TRBV24-1, the J gene TRBJ2-1; the D gene is possibly TRBD2 (5 bases). The specimen was peripheral blood. In DNA, the CDR3 is TGTGCCACCAGTGACCTCACTAGAGGGAATGAGCAGTTCTTC. This encodes CATSDLTRGNEQFF.